A single sample is the source of the 10 T cell receptor beta chains below, sequenced in a study of blood T cells in healthy people across ages. A second PCR, run for roughly 7 to 11 cycles, used a sample-barcoded 5' primer plus a J-beta primer mix. TCRdb redid the calling of the 5' RACE reads with MiXCR, one entry per CDR3 protein. Counted here are about 1.7 million distinct CDR3 sequences, roughly 27% occurring once; the ten biggest clones make up about 8%. Source material: blood. These receptors originate from a woman aged 25-40 years in good health.

This clonotype was counted at least ten times. This chain links TRBV24-1 with TRBJ1-2, with TRBD1 matching 8 bases. J lost 5 bases, V lost 5 bases, and 3 bases had no gene match. Germline values: CDR1 KGHDR, CDR2 SFDVKD. The CDR3 has 13 amino acids. Here the CDR3 DNA reads TGTGCCACCAGTGTAGGGACAGGTTATGGCTACACCTTC. It is translated as CATSVGTGYGYTF.

This clonotype showed up just a few times. V is TRBV11-2 and J is TRBJ2-5; 8 bases map to TRBD2. The CDR3 length is 17 residues. Germline CDR1 and CDR2: SGHAT and FQNNGV. Germline trimming cut 5 bases from V and 5 bases from J; bases unmatched to any gene: 16. In nucleotides, the CDR3 is TGTGCCAGCAGCCCTCAGTGGGGACTAGTGGCTATGGAGACCCAGTACTTC. It specifies CASSPQWGLVAMETQYF.

The V and J genes are TRBV5-4 and TRBJ2-7; 8 bases are a match to TRBD2. The end of the DNA is better explained by TRBJ2-5, so the J call may be wrong. CDR3 length: 13 residues. Germline V gene lookup returns CDR1 SGHNT and CDR2 YYREEE (reference sequence). This CDR3 is CASRGGGSETQYF. The CDR3 DNA reads as TGTGCCAGCCGGGGGGGGGGCTCGGAGACCCAGTACTTC.

CDR3 protein: CASRPGPLQETQYF. The CDR3 nucleotides read TGTGCCAGCAGACCCGGACCCCTCCAAGAGACCCAGTACTTC. This sequence joins TRBV6-2 or TRBV6-3 and TRBJ2-5; no reliable D call. Trimming left V 6 bases short and J 1 base short, with 12 bases between. The germline CDR1 and CDR2 sequences are MNHEY and SVGEGT. This CDR3 region has 14 residues.

There are many counts of this clonotype. The rearrangement uses TRBV21-1 and TRBJ2-5; TRBD1 reflects the table's D call only, with no check against the DNA. TRBV21-1 is classified as a pseudogene. CDR3 length equals 14 residues. The CDR3 reads CASSKDRGTETQYF. CDR3 sequence (DNA): TGTGCCAGCAGCAAAGACAGGGGAACAGAGACCCAGTACTTC.

A note on this clonotype: One base away lies a much larger clone, so this may be a sequencing read error. The gene calls are TRBV5-1 and TRBJ2-1, with 8 bases lining up with TRBD2. Germline V gene data show CDR1 as SGHRS and CDR2 as YFSETQ. This CDR3 spans 14 amino acids. CDR3 protein: CVSSGGRGSNEQFF. CDR3 DNA: TGCGTCAGCAGCGGGGGCAGGGGTTCGAATGAGCAGTTCTTC.

This clonotype was recorded a few times. The DNA of the CDR3 is TGCAGTGCTAGAGGAAACCGAGGGGGGCCTGGGGCCAACGTCCTGACTTTC. The encoded protein is CSARGNRGGPGANVLTF. The gene calls are TRBV20-1 and TRBJ2-6; either TRBD1 or TRBD2 may fit D (6 bases each). CDR1 and CDR2 from the germline V gene are DFQATT and SNEGSKA (reference sequence). CDR3 length equals 17 residues. Trimming took off 1 base at V and 2 bases at J, with 15 bases between the two ends.

The V gene is TRBV5-1, the J gene TRBJ2-3; 9 nucleotides agree with TRBD1. Germline values: CDR1 SGHRS, CDR2 YFSETQ. This CDR3 comprises 14 residues. V dropped 5 bases and J dropped 4; count of bases not matched to a gene: 5. Here the CDR3 reads CASRKQGAADTQYF. The CDR3, as DNA: TGCGCCAGCAGGAAACAGGGGGCCGCAGATACGCAGTATTTT.

This clonotype was detected once. The CDR3 DNA is TGTGCCAGCAGTTACTCGAAGGCCTCAACTGAAGCTTTCTTT. This gives the protein CASSYSKASTEAFF. V is TRBV6-6 and J is TRBJ1-1; D unresolved. This CDR3 comprises 14 residues. V was clipped by 0 bases and J by 5 bases, with 10 bases between them. CDR1 is MNHNY, CDR2 SVGAGI, per germline (reference sequence).

The chain joins TRBV6-6 to TRBJ2-7; TRBD1 might be the D (5 bases). V was trimmed by 7 bases and J by 5 bases, leaving 12 bases between them. Looked up from germline, CDR1 is MNHNY and CDR2 is SVGAGI (reference sequence). This CDR3 is built from 12 residues. The DNA of the CDR3 is TGTGCCAGCACCAAGGGCAGGGACGAGCAGTACTTC. It specifies CASTKGRDEQYF.